The 25 T cell receptor beta chains given below trace back to one sample, sequenced in a study of a mutant IDH1 vaccine in newly diagnosed glioma. The time point is: week 23, last vaccination. The study gave 300 ug of mutant IDH1 20-mer peptide per vaccine dose, with topical imiquimod. Measured with immunoSEQ multiplex PCR; TCRdb has only the in-frame clones, and not every one. The table includes 55,000 or so clones, 75% to 85% detected once. For these TCRs, the target antigens are not known. Here the sequenced sample was PBMCs, taken from a glioma patient whose treatment included an IDH1 peptide vaccine. The receptors were gathered from a man aged 40-55 years with glioma.

The chain combines TRBV5-1 with TRBJ2-5, with TRBD2 matching 11 bases. This CDR3 region has 17 residues. Trimming removed 0 bases from V and 3 bases from J; junction bases left unmatched: 7. The germline CDR1 and CDR2 sequences are SGHRS and YFSETQ. The CDR3 sequence is CASSLGPSGGTKETQYF. CDR3 DNA sequence: TGCGCCAGCAGCTTGGGTCCTAGCGGGGGGACTAAAGAGACCCAGTACTTC.

The gene calls are TRBV19 and TRBJ1-1; 8 nucleotides match TRBD1. The CDR3 is 16 amino acids. J was trimmed by 0 bases and V by 1 base; bases with no gene match: 4. The germline CDR1 and CDR2 sequences are LNHDA and SQIVND (reference sequence). This chain's CDR3 is CASSIGTGTLNTEAFF. CDR3 sequence (DNA): TGTGCCAGTAGTATAGGGACAGGGACTTTGAACACTGAAGCTTTCTTT. Looking up the rest from reference TRBV19 and TRBJ1-1 gives the full variable domain: DGGITQSPKYLFRKEGQNVTLSCEQNLNHDAMYWYRQDPGQGLRLIYYSQIVNDFQKGDIAEGYSVSREKKESFPLTVTSAQKNPTAFYLCASSIGTGTLNTEAFFGQGTRLTVV.

The chain joins TRBV10-3 to TRBJ1-1; TRBD1 might be the D (6 bases). CDR1 ENHRY and CDR2 SYGVKD come from the germline V gene. V was shortened by 10 bases and J by 6 bases, with 12 bases between the two germline ends. CDR3 length: 11 amino acids. Here the CDR3 DNA reads TGTGCCACCCAGACAGGATCTGAAGCTTTCTTT. It codes for CATQTGSEAFF.

The chain is built from TRBV4-1 and TRBJ1-1; a weak D match, TRBD1 (6 bases). There are 16 residues in the CDR3. The germline V gene has CDR1 MGHRA and CDR2 YSYEKL. Trimming took off 0 bases at V and 1 base at J, with 12 bases between the two ends. The CDR3 region is CASSQELGAPNTEAFF. In DNA form, the CDR3 reads TGCGCCAGCAGCCAAGAACTGGGGGCACCGAACACTGAAGCTTTCTTT.

This rearrangement joins TRBV4-1 to TRBJ2-1; D assignment may be TRBD1 or TRBD2 (5 bases each). Trimming took 4 bases from V and 12 from J, leaving 25 bases between them. Germline V lookup: CDR1 MGHRA, CDR2 YSYEKL. CDR3 length: 16 amino acids. The CDR3 reads CASSPRSGTQVLSQFF. The CDR3 DNA reads TGCGCCAGCAGCCCTCGATCCGGGACCCAAGTTCTCTCGCAGTTCTTC.

V and J are TRBV7-9 and TRBJ1-2; unclear D gene. This CDR3 has 14 amino acids. Trimming took 2 bases from V and 3 from J, leaving 10 bases between them. Per the germline V gene, CDR1 is SEHNR and CDR2 is FQNEAQ (reference sequence). This chain's CDR3 is CASSLNGDHYGYTF. The DNA of the CDR3 is TGTGCCAGCAGCTTAAACGGAGATCACTATGGCTACACCTTC.

The gene calls are TRBV14 and TRBJ1-1, with D perhaps matching TRBD1 (5 bases). This CDR3 is built from 15 residues. Germline V gene sequence: CDR1 SGHDN, CDR2 FVKESK. The V end lost 0 bases, the J end lost 2 bases, and 10 bases lay between the germline ends. CDR3 in DNA: TGTGCCAGCAGCCAAGATCTGGGGGTTAACACTGAAGCTTTCTTT. Amino acid sequence: CASSQDLGVNTEAFF.

The J gene is TRBJ2-3, the V gene TRBV4-2; D is perhaps TRBD1 (5 bases). The V end lost 4 bases, the J end lost 2 bases, and 13 bases lay between the germline ends. Germline loops: CDR1 LGHNA, CDR2 YNFKEQ. The CDR3 spans 15 residues. DNA for the CDR3: TGTGCCAGCAGCCTTCGTCTGGACACCACAGATACGCAGTATTTT. This translates into CASSLRLDTTDTQYF.

The rearrangement joins TRBV5-1 to TRBJ2-7; D not resolved. The germline V gene has CDR1 SGHRS and CDR2 YFSETQ. Trimming removed 0 bases at V and 6 bases at J, with 10 bases between. This CDR3 has 13 amino acids. The CDR3 sequence: CASSLDPDGEQYF. The DNA of the CDR3 is TGCGCCAGCAGCTTGGACCCGGACGGCGAGCAGTACTTC.

The chain is built from TRBV19 and TRBJ1-4; D is possibly TRBD1 (5 bases). Germline V CDR1 and CDR2: LNHDA, SQIVND (reference sequence). With 4 bases removed from V and 7 bases from J, the gap between germline ends came to 13 bases. The CDR3 has 14 residues. CDR3 protein: CASSRRDSGEKLFF. DNA for the CDR3: TGTGCCAGTAGTAGACGGGACTCAGGTGAAAAACTGTTTTTT. Full variable domain (remainder filled in from reference TRBV19 and TRBJ1-4): DGGITQSPKYLFRKEGQNVTLSCEQNLNHDAMYWYRQDPGQGLRLIYYSQIVNDFQKGDIAEGYSVSREKKESFPLTVTSAQKNPTAFYLCASSRRDSGEKLFFGSGTQLSVL.

The chain combines TRBV6-6 with TRBJ2-7; D is uncertain. This CDR3 has 13 residues. The germline V gene encodes CDR1 MNHNY and CDR2 SVGAGI (reference sequence). V was cut by 4 bases and J by 3 bases, with 10 bases left in between. The CDR3 is CASSFSTGYEQYF. In DNA, the CDR3 is TGTGCCAGCAGTTTCTCGACCGGCTACGAGCAGTACTTC.

This chain uses TRBV5-1 with TRBJ1-5; no clear D. V lost 1 base and J lost 9, with 11 bases in between. Germline assignment: CDR1 SGHRS and CDR2 YFSETQ. There are 13 residues in the CDR3. CDR3 coding DNA: TGCGCCAGCAGCTTGACTCAGGAGGGGCCCCAGCATTTT. Protein sequence: CASSLTQEGPQHF. Full variable domain (remainder filled in from reference TRBV5-1 and TRBJ1-5): KAGVTQTPRYLIKTRGQQVTLSCSPISGHRSVSWYQQTPGQGLQFLFEYFSETQRNKGNFPGRFSGRQFSNSRSEMNVSTLELGDSALYLCASSLTQEGPQHFGDGTRLSIL.

J is TRBJ1-2 and V is TRBV11-2, with D hard to call. Germline loops: CDR1 SGHAT, CDR2 FQNNGV. The germline V and J ends were trimmed by 5 bases and 4 bases, with 14 bases remaining between them. The CDR3 extends over 14 amino acids. The DNA for the CDR3 is TGTGCCAGCAGCCCCACTCGGAATCCCTATGGCTACACCTTC. It specifies CASSPTRNPYGYTF.

This clone was detected only a few times. The CDR3 reads CASSLTALAGGPDTGELFF. The CDR3 DNA reads TGTGCCAGCAGCTTAACAGCCCTAGCGGGGGGGCCAGACACCGGGGAGCTGTTTTTT. The J gene is TRBJ2-2, the V gene TRBV7-3; 12 nucleotides line up with TRBD2. Losses at the gene ends were 0 bases for V and 3 bases for J; bases not matched to a gene: 8. The length of the CDR3 is 19 residues. Germline CDR1 and CDR2: SGHTA and FQGTGA.

V gene TRBV30 combines with J gene TRBJ2-3, with 8 bases lining up with TRBD2. Germline V lookup: CDR1 GTSNPN, CDR2 SVGIG (reference sequence). The CDR3 length is 12 residues. The junction had 0 bases not matched to a gene; V was cut back by 3 bases and J by 4 bases. The CDR3 spells CAWSGGADTQYF. The CDR3 DNA sequence: TGTGCCTGGAGCGGGGGGGCAGATACGCAGTATTTT.

This chain joins TRBV19 and TRBJ1-5; D not resolved. The CDR3 runs to 12 residues. Germline V lookup: CDR1 LNHDA, CDR2 SQIVND (reference sequence). Trimming stripped 3 bases from V and 6 bases from J, with 6 bases between. CDR3 bases: TGTGCCAGTAGTATCCCTGGTCAGCCCCAGCATTTT. It codes for CASSIPGQPQHF.

The rearrangement uses TRBV27 and TRBJ2-7; the match to TRBD1 covers 10 bases. The V and J ends lost 2 bases and 0 bases, in that order; junction bases with no gene match: 16. This CDR3 has 20 residues. CDR1 is MNHEY and CDR2 is SMNVEV in the germline V gene (reference sequence). The CDR3 region has the DNA TGTGCCAGCAGTTTAAGAAGGACAGGGGGACGCCAACCAAGCTCCTACGAGCAGTACTTC. Its translation is CASSLRRTGGRQPSSYEQYF.

This sequence joins TRBV7-6 and TRBJ2-4, with 8 bases aligning to TRBD1. The CDR3 runs to 14 residues. V was clipped by 5 bases and J by 6 bases; unmatched bases: 6. Germline lookup yields CDR1 SGHVS and CDR2 FNYEAQ. The DNA of the CDR3 is TGTGCCAGCAGCCCAGGGACAGGCCCAAACATTCAGTACTTC. It translates to CASSPGTGPNIQYF.

The rearrangement links TRBV13 to TRBJ2-7; 7 positions match TRBD1. J lost 2 bases, V lost 5 bases, and 3 bases had no gene match. Germline V CDR1 and CDR2: PRHDT, FYEKMQ (reference sequence). The CDR3 consists of 13 residues. The CDR3 here is CASSPDRAYEQYF. The CDR3 region has the DNA TGTGCCAGCAGCCCCGACAGGGCCTACGAGCAGTACTTC.

The V and J genes are TRBV15 and TRBJ2-5; D not resolved. The CDR3 runs to 12 residues. The ends were cut back, 3 bases at V and 5 bases at J, with 7 bases in the middle. Germline CDR1 and CDR2: LNHNV and YYDKDF (reference sequence). CDR3 region: CATSSPRETQYF. The CDR3, as DNA: TGTGCCACCAGCAGTCCACGGGAGACCCAGTACTTC. The full variable domain, in which reference TRBV15 and TRBJ2-5 provide the parts outside the CDR3, is DAMVIQNPRYQVTQFGKPVTLSCSQTLNHNVMYWYQQKSSQAPKLLFHYYDKDFNNEADTPDNFQSRRPNTSFCFLDIRSPGLGDTAMYLCATSSPRETQYFGPGTRLLVL.

The gene calls are TRBV2 and TRBJ1-3; tentative D call: TRBD1 (6 bases). Germline-derived CDR1 and CDR2 are SNHLY and FYNNEI. Between the trimmed V and J ends, which lost 6 bases and 3 bases, there was a span of 9 bases. There are 13 residues in the CDR3. Here the CDR3 DNA reads TGTGCCAGCAGCCCGGACAGTGGAAACACCATATATTTT. This translates into CASSPDSGNTIYF.

V usage is TRBV6-5 and J usage is TRBJ2-7; 12 bases line up with TRBD1. V gave up 5 bases and J gave up 5 bases; unmatched junction bases: 4. This CDR3 is 14 amino acids long. Germline loops: CDR1 MNHEY, CDR2 SVGAGI. In DNA form, the CDR3 reads TGTGCCAGCAGTCCAGGGACAGGGGGCCACGAGCAGTACTTC. Amino acids: CASSPGTGGHEQYF.

V usage is TRBV25-1 and J usage is TRBJ1-1, with D possibly TRBD1 on 5 matching bases. With 3 bases removed from V and 9 bases from J, the gap between germline ends came to 20 bases. This CDR3 is 15 amino acids long. CDR1 and CDR2 (germline): MGHDK, SYGVNS. The CDR3 DNA reads TGTGCCAGCAGTGACCCCATCTCAGGGACCCTTAAAGCTTTCTTT. Residues: CASSDPISGTLKAFF.

The chain links TRBV7-9 to TRBJ2-6; D remains ambiguous. CDR3 size: 13 residues. CDR1 SEHNR and CDR2 FQNEAQ come from the germline V gene (reference sequence). V was trimmed by 3 bases and J by 4 bases, leaving 4 bases between them. The CDR3 DNA is TGTGCCAGCAGCTTGTTGGGGGCCAACGTCCTGACTTTC. Protein: CASSLLGANVLTF.

V is TRBV4-1 and J is TRBJ2-2, with 10 bases aligning to TRBD2. The CDR3 is 17 amino acids. V lost 2 bases to trimming and J lost 7 bases; unmatched junction nucleotides: 10. Per germline, CDR1 MGHRA and CDR2 YSYEKL. CDR3 protein: CASSQTSAGGPFGELFF. The CDR3 DNA reads as TGCGCCAGCAGCCAAACCTCAGCGGGGGGGCCGTTCGGGGAGCTGTTTTTT.